This T cell receptor (beta chain) was found in a study of beta chain features in type 1 diabetes. The CDR3 runs to 15 residues. Trimming took 5 bases from V and 4 from J; bases not matched to a gene: 4. From germline, CDR1 is SGHTA and CDR2 FQGNSA. A sort by CD45RO/CCR7/CD25/CD127/CD95/CD27 yielded CD4+ naive, central memory, regulatory and stem cell-like memory cells. Sequencing targeted expressed TCRB transcripts, as all isolated RNA had been reverse transcribed. Sequencing of naive, central memory and regulatory T cell samples gave an average of around 3.6 million reads. Here immunoSEQ multiplex PCR was the method, and the copy in TCRdb shows in-frame clones only, minus some. There are some 400,000 clones in the sample; around 15% occur only once, and 0.019% lies in the top ten. General study results and limits: Moderate yet significant TCRB CDR3 shortening was seen in Type 1 diabetes patients in all four CD4+ subsets. Compared with healthy donors, patients appeared to share more similar naive, central memory and regulatory TCRB repertoires.

Points on this clone: The antigen is undetermined.

This TCR derives from a woman between 18 and 30 years old in good health. The material sequenced was naive CD4+ T cells from blood. The chain couples TRBV7-2 to TRBJ2-1; 11 bases are shared with TRBD2. CDR3 coding DNA: TGTGCCAGCAGCACTAGCGGGAGAAGGTACAATGAGCAGTTCTTC. Translation: CASSTSGRRYNEQFF. The full variable domain, with the rest looked up from reference TRBV7-2 and TRBJ2-1, is GAGVSQSPSNKVTEKGKDVELRCDPISGHTALYWYRQSLGQGLEFLIYFQGNSAPDKSGLPSDRFSAERTGGSVSTLTIQRTQQEDSAVYLCASSTSGRRYNEQFFGPGTRLTVL.